This is a list of T cell receptor beta chains from one sample in a study of cytomegalovirus exposure and HLA in healthy donors. Sequencing used immunoSEQ multiplex PCR; TCRdb keeps in-frame clones, though not all of them. The data show roughly 90,000 clones, with roughly 80% seen just once and less than 4% held by the top ten. Specimen: PBMCs. All receptors come from a young man in good health and CMV-seropositive. Each CDR3 is given with its conserved first and last residue.

V gene	J gene	CDR3 protein
TRBV11-2	TRBJ2-7	CASSSRTSGTYEQYF
TRBV2	TRBJ2-2	CASSKVAGRGPGELFF
TRBV6-6	TRBJ2-1	CASSRGQGFYNEQFF
TRBV5-5	TRBJ2-4	CASSLDREWDIAKNIQYF
TRBV30	TRBJ1-1	CAWSLRQTAVNTEAFF
TRBV10-3	TRBJ1-1	CAISESFGGTRTEAFF
TRBV6-1	TRBJ1-4	CASSALTGGNRATNEKLFF
TRBV29-1	TRBJ2-1	CSVGVQAGGNEQFF
TRBV6-5	TRBJ1-4	CASSYLQGREKLFF
TRBV2	TRBJ1-6	CASRLSGTEDSPLHF
TRBV30	TRBJ2-3	CAWRGWGRGTDTQYF
TRBV28	TRBJ2-1	CASSQGPNPRNEQFF
TRBV7-5	TRBJ1-3	CARTHRQGRHTIYF
TRBV5-4	TRBJ2-7	CAGSSLRDSSYEQYF
TRBV4-1	TRBJ1-2	CASSLSPSTRDYGYTF
TRBV2	TRBJ2-5	CASRRQNQGETQYF
TRBV5-1	TRBJ2-3	CASSVGLGARASTDTQYF